Included here is one TCR beta chain sequence, with context. Antigen: not known. The sample is drawn from a study of Tregs in tolerant kidney transplant recipients. Findings of the study overall: Findings come from small patient numbers and require larger validation. Biological reproducibility was not directly addressed, but technical replication error appeared minimal.

Sequencing used immunoSEQ multiplex PCR; TCRdb keeps in-frame clones, though not all of them. The sample lists around 230,000 clones, 80% to 85% occurring once. Germline values: CDR1 LNHDA, CDR2 SQIVND (reference sequence). CDR3 length: 14 residues. J gave up 7 bases and V 9 bases, and 12 bases lay outside the gene matches. The sequence was obtained from a human donor in good health. Sequencing was carried out using CD4+ T cells from blood. The gene calls are TRBV19 and TRBJ1-2; 9 bases line up with TRBD1. CDR3 sequence reads: CASHPGTGKAGYTF. CDR3 bases: TGTGCCAGCCACCCGGGGACAGGGAAGGCTGGCTACACCTTC.